This T cell receptor (beta chain) was found in a study of molecular identifiers for immune sequencing clone quantification. TCRdb redid the calling of the PCR reads with MiXCR, one entry per CDR3 protein. The profile shows around 470,000 distinct CDR3 sequences, about 26% of them singletons. V lost 1 base, J lost 4 bases, and 9 bases lay in between. CDR1 is SGHDT and CDR2 is YYEEEE in the germline V gene. This CDR3 is built from 14 residues. From 20,000 to 1,000,000 sorted cells, naive CD8 libraries were generated with 10%, 30% or 50% RNA. Sorting captured naive CD8 T cells as CD8+CD4-CCR7+CD45RA+. The sequence derives from a human donor in good health. Some libraries in this study had Jurkat cell RNA spiked in. The chain has TRBV5-6 and TRBJ2-1; D is unclear. The sequenced sample consisted of naive CD8+ T cells from blood, with Jurkat cell RNA spiked in. Subset given: FACS-sorted CD8+CD4-CCR7+CD45RA+ naive T cells. CDR3 DNA: TGTGCCAGCAGCTTGAACCCCCAGTACAATGAGCAGTTCTTC. Translation gives CASSLNPQYNEQFF. The full variable domain, with the rest looked up from reference TRBV5-6 and TRBJ2-1, is DAGVTQSPTHLIKTRGQQVTLRCSPKSGHDTVSWYQQALGQGPQFIFQYYEEEERQRGNFPDRFSGHQFPNYSSELNVNALLLGDSALYLCASSLNPQYNEQFFGPGTRLTVL.